This T cell receptor (beta chain) was documented in a study of blood T cell repertoires in COVID-19 (dated by TCRdb to the early 2020s). In terms of the full investigation: Collaborator samples came from the United States, Italy and Spain and covered acute and convalescent phases of COVID-19. The samples were drawn from two sources: the first 160 participants of the ongoing ImmuneRACE study, and over 950 subjects contributed by 6 global collaborators. The dataset comprised deeply sampled blood TCRbeta repertoires from subjects exposed to, actively infected with, or recovered from COVID-19. The repertoires were released in a freely available public database intended as a resource for research on the immune response to SARS-CoV-2. Nearly every sample came with metadata listing a de-identified subject ID, COVID-19 status, age in years and sex. The prospective study material was composed of cDNA or gDNA derived from T cells, B-cell-depleted T cells, or PBMCs. Where HLA class I and class II types were available, the types were taken from metadata supplied by the sample provider, not from assay-based typing.

Sequences MNHNY (CDR1) and SVGAGI (CDR2) are obtained from the germline V gene (reference sequence). Including cysteine and phenylalanine, the CDR3 has 13 amino acids. CDR3 DNA is the only sequence kept; it has 39 bases, read in frame from the first base. V is pared back by 6 bases and J by 7 bases, with 10 bases lying between the germline termini. Participants in the prospective study were enrolled through a virtual design, were aged roughly 18 to 100 years, and lived in roughly 24 United States geographic areas. To assign participants to cohorts, the prospective study relied on clinical history that participants themselves reported in a screening survey and a study questionnaire. In the prospective study, mobile phlebotomists collected whole blood, serum and a nasopharyngeal or oropharyngeal swab from each participant. Over a roughly 2-month period, participants in the prospective study had the option of providing additional blood draws and questionnaires. Prospective study blood samples were shipped either frozen or at room temperature before DNA extraction.

TCRbeta CDR3 regions were amplified from genomic DNA by means of the immunoSEQ Assay, a bias-controlled multiplex PCR. As for how the authors treated the data: Within the assay, amplification of reference gene primers was used to estimate how many nucleated cells each sample contained. To quantify the absolute abundance of each unique TCRbeta CDR3 rearrangement, sequence reads were collapsed and filtered. For each sample, productive Simpson clonality was calculated as the square root of Simpson's diversity index over productive rearrangements. TCRdb mirrors the immuneACCESS table, restricted to in-frame sequences. Some clones are absent from its copies; in checked studies, under half trace to an unresolved V gene, and the reason for the others is unknown. V, J and clone size derive from that table, while D and trimming were established from the DNA sequence. Here the sample has about 300,000 clones; roughly 89% occur a single time. Jointly, the top ten make up 3.5% to 4.5% of the sample.

Regarding this clone: Its antigen is currently not known. The input lacks base qualities; no much larger clone sits a single base away.

Study-wide findings and limitations: The quantity of clinical and demographic metadata differed by source and by participant and was supplied without curation.

Specimen: PBMCs or T cells enriched from blood (not recorded which). The V gene is TRBV6-6 and the J gene is TRBJ1-6; a confident D gene designation cannot be given. The origin of this receptor is a young woman with acute COVID-19. The CDR3 protein sequence reads: CASRWGGNSPLHF. The DNA sequence is TGTGCCAGCAGATGGGGAGGCAATTCACCCCTCCACTTT.